This T cell receptor (beta chain) was sequenced during a study of response to subunit inactivated influenza vaccine. Study-wide findings and caveats: Authors suggested each seasonal influenza vaccination recruits few new T cells.

This clonotype occurred a few times. The antigen is undetermined. TCRdb passed the RT-PCR reads through MiXCR, listing each CDR3 protein once. The sample has a few hundred thousand distinct CDR3 sequences, roughly 15% seen once; the top ten hold 11%. The CDR3 is made up of 12 amino acids. Germline CDR1 DFQATT, CDR2 SNEGSKA (reference sequence). V lost 5 bases, J lost 4 bases, and 10 bases lay in between. The receptor comes from a man aged 50-60 years who received an inactivated influenza vaccine. This specimen was PBMCs from blood, taken 11 to 12 days after vaccination. The chain carries TRBV20-1 and TRBJ2-3; perhaps TRBD1 as D (5 bases). CDR3 DNA: TGCAGTGCTGCTTCAGGGCCAGATACGCAGTATTTT. It specifies CSAASGPDTQYF.